This TCR beta chain stems from a study of blood T cell repertoires in COVID-19. Study at large: Italy, Spain and the United States were the sources of the convalescent and acute COVID-19 samples.

CDR1 is LGHNT and CDR2 is FRNRAP in the germline V gene. This CDR3 has 16 residues. The V segment lost 5 bases and the J segment 0 bases; nucleotides outside the gene matches: 6. Here immunoSEQ multiplex PCR was the method, and the copy in TCRdb shows in-frame clones only, minus some. The table includes 300,000 to 400,000 clones, 85% to 90% detected once. Sequencing was carried out using peripheral blood. The chain has TRBV12-5 and TRBJ2-1; 8 nucleotides line up with TRBD1. This sequence originates from a woman aged 70-85 years with COVID-19, enrolled during active disease. CDR3 protein: CASGRTGQGSYNEQFF. The DNA of the CDR3 is TGTGCTAGTGGTCGAACCGGACAGGGCTCCTACAATGAGCAGTTCTTC.